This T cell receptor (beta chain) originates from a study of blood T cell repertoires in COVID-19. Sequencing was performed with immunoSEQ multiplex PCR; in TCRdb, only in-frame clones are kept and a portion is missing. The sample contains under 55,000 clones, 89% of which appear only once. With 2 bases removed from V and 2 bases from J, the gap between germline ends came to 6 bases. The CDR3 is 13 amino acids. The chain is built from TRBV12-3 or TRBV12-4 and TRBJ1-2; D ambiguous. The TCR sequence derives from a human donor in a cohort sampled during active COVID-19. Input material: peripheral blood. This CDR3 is CASSLRENYGYTF. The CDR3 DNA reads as TGTGCCAGCAGTTTACGGGAGAACTATGGCTACACCTTC.